The 11 T cell receptor beta chains reported below all come from one sample, sequenced in a study of a mutant IDH1 vaccine in newly diagnosed glioma. These receptors have no identified antigens. Produced via immunoSEQ multiplex PCR; TCRdb's table is partial and in-frame only. The data hold tens of thousands of clones, with 70% to 80% observed a single time. Regarding time point: week 35, safety follow-up. With topical imiquimod, each dose of the vaccine consisted of 300 ug of mutant IDH1 20-mer peptide. The sample here was PBMCs, taken from a glioma patient whose treatment included an IDH1 peptide vaccine. These TCRs come from a man in his forties with glioma.

The chain couples TRBV6-1 to TRBJ2-3, with 9 positions matching TRBD1. The junction had 5 bases not matched to a gene; V was cut back by 3 bases and J by 7 bases. CDR1 is MNHNS and CDR2 is SASEGT in the germline V gene. The CDR3 is made up of 14 amino acids. CDR3 in amino acids: CASSDRTGVNTQYF. DNA for the CDR3: TGTGCCAGCAGTGACCGGACAGGGGTGAATACGCAGTATTTT.

The chain couples TRBV7-2 to TRBJ2-1; D not resolved. The CDR3 runs 16 residues. Per germline, CDR1 SGHTA and CDR2 FQGNSA. Deletions cut 3 bases from V and 0 bases from J, with 12 bases between. CDR3 bases: TGTGCCAGCAGCTTCCAATCGGGTAGCTCCTACAATGAGCAGTTCTTC. It yields the protein CASSFQSGSSYNEQFF.

This chain links TRBV30 with TRBJ2-7; D unclear. The germline V gene has CDR1 GTSNPN and CDR2 SVGIG (reference sequence). V gave up 4 bases and J gave up 7 bases, with 11 bases separating them. The CDR3 loop spans 11 amino acids. CDR3 DNA sequence: TGTGCCTGGAACATCTATAGGGAGCAGTACGTC. The encoded protein is CAWNIYREQYV.

The rearrangement uses TRBV20-1 and TRBJ1-1, with unresolved D. V was pared by 3 bases and J by 6 bases, with 8 bases between. Per the germline V gene, CDR1 is DFQATT and CDR2 is SNEGSKA (reference sequence). This CDR3 region has 11 residues. The CDR3 coding sequence is TGCAGTGCTAGTTTGGCTGCTGAAGCTTTCTTT. Its protein is CSASLAAEAFF.

This clone appeared a few times. The identical CDR3 is also encoded by other nucleotide sequences in the sample. The chain couples TRBV9 to TRBJ1-1, with no clear D. V was clipped by 2 bases and J by 0 bases, with 5 bases between them. Germline V gene sequence: CDR1 SGDLS, CDR2 YYNGEE. The CDR3 is made up of 13 amino acids. As DNA, the CDR3 is TGTGCCAGCAGCGTGACGGTGAACACTGAAGCTTTCTTT. This sequence encodes CASSVTVNTEAFF.

The rearrangement uses TRBV5-6 and TRBJ2-7; D possibly corresponds to TRBD1 (5 bases). This CDR3 has 15 residues. V lost 4 bases, J lost 2 bases, and 16 bases lay in between. Per the germline V gene, CDR1 is SGHDT and CDR2 is YYEEEE. CDR3 sequence: CASSGTGYQTYEQYF. The CDR3 DNA reads as TGTGCCAGCAGCGGAACAGGCTACCAGACCTACGAGCAGTACTTC.

J is TRBJ2-7 and V is TRBV11-3, with 9 bases identical to TRBD1. There are 15 residues in the CDR3. The germline V gene has CDR1 SGHNT and CDR2 YENEEA. V trimming: 5 bases; J trimming: 0 bases; junction bases outside the gene matches: 5. In DNA form, the CDR3 reads TGTGCCAGCAGCCAGGGACAGGGTCTCTCCTACGAGCAGTACGTC. Translation gives CASSQGQGLSYEQYV.

The J gene is TRBJ2-1, the V gene TRBV4-3; 10 bases match TRBD1. The ends lost 3 bases at V and 6 bases at J; junction bases unmatched: 11. The V gene's germline CDR1 is LGHNA and CDR2 YSLEER. CDR3 length equals 17 residues. The CDR3 here is CASSHRATGTGVNEQFF. The CDR3 nucleotides are TGCGCCAGCAGCCACCGAGCAACCGGGACAGGGGTCAATGAGCAGTTCTTC.

This clone appeared once. The chain joins TRBV18 to TRBJ2-1; D is ambiguous. Germline loops: CDR1 KGHSH, CDR2 LQKENI. The CDR3 is made up of 11 amino acids. V lost 6 bases to trimming and J lost 7 bases, with 7 bases between them. CDR3 sequence reads: CASSARNEQFF. The CDR3, as DNA: TGTGCCAGCTCTGCTCGAAATGAGCAGTTCTTC.

DNA of the CDR3: TGTGCCAGTAGTACCCTAGGCCGAAACAATGAGCAGTTCTTC. This codes for CASSTLGRNNEQFF. The chain couples TRBV19 to TRBJ2-1; D remains unclear. The length of the CDR3 is 14 residues. The V gene lost 4 bases and the J gene lost 5 bases, with 12 bases spanning the gap. Looked up from germline, CDR1 is LNHDA and CDR2 is SQIVND (reference sequence).

A single count supports this clone. The chain carries TRBV7-9 and TRBJ2-3; 7 nucleotides line up with TRBD1. The germline V gene has CDR1 SEHNR and CDR2 FQNEAQ (reference sequence). The CDR3 covers 16 residues. V lost 5 bases, J lost 2 bases, and 10 bases stayed unmatched. DNA of the CDR3: TGTGCCAGCAGCCGAAACCGGGACAGCTCCACAGATACGCAGTATTTT. Translated, it gives CASSRNRDSSTDTQYF.